This TCR beta chain was sequenced during a study of identical twins. Notes on the study in general: Beta out-of-frame twin sharing showed a weaker excess. Cord blood beta clonotypes present at high abundance carried fewer insertions; no such pattern appeared in memory repertoires.

With regard to this clonotype: What it binds is unknown.

The V gene lost 0 bases and the J gene lost 8 bases, with 14 bases spanning the gap. The CDR3 covers 14 residues. From germline, CDR1 is DFQATT and CDR2 SNEGSKA (reference sequence). A universal primer binding site was introduced by template switching. The final cDNA contained unique molecular identifiers. TCRdb independently ran MiXCR on the 5' RACE reads; one entry per CDR3 protein. The sample shows approximately 260,000 distinct CDR3 sequences, approximately 8.6% of them seen only once. These data are also associated with another study on yellow fever vaccine responses in identical twins.

Material: CD8+ T cells sorted from blood. The clonotype originates from a woman aged 18-29 years in good health. The chain employs TRBV20-1 and TRBJ2-1, with D hard to call. This CDR3 reads CSARDEGWRDEQFF. In DNA form, the CDR3 reads TGCAGTGCTAGAGATGAAGGGTGGCGCGATGAGCAGTTCTTC.